These T cell receptor beta chains were read from a single sample in a study of blood T cell repertoires in COVID-19. The data were produced by immunoSEQ multiplex PCR, yet TCRdb's version contains in-frame clones alone and is incomplete. The sample includes just over 650,000 clones, around 90% of them seen just once. The specimen was peripheral blood. The source is a woman younger than 30 with acute or convalescent COVID-19. Each CDR3 is given with its conserved first and last residue. Fields, in order: clone size, CDR3 length, J gene, D gene, V gene, CDR3 DNA, CDR3 protein. The D gene is left open where the match is weak. Only some rows state a clone size, as once, few, many or a class for expanded clones.

size: NA
length: 15
J: TRBJ1-2
D: TRBD1
V: TRBV3-1/TRBV3-2
DNA: TGTGCCAGCAGCCAGGTGAGACAGGGGGCTACTGGCTACACCTTC
CDR3: CASSQVRQGATGYTF

size: NA
length: 16
J: TRBJ1-6
D: NA
V: TRBV4-2
DNA: TGTGCCAGCAGCCAACCTCTGACAAACGTTATTTCACCCCTCCACTTT
CDR3: CASSQPLTNVISPLHF

size: NA
length: 13
J: TRBJ2-3
D: NA
V: TRBV27
DNA: TGTGCCAGCAGTCTCGCAGGGCCAGATACGCAGTATTTT
CDR3: CASSLAGPDTQYF

size: NA
length: 13
J: TRBJ1-2
D: NA
V: TRBV29-1
DNA: TGCAGCGCTGGGGGACCGGGGGTCTATGGCTACACCTTC
CDR3: CSAGGPGVYGYTF

size: NA
length: 16
J: TRBJ1-3
D: NA
V: TRBV6-1
DNA: TGTGCCAGCAGTGAACGAATCAGACAGACTGGAAACACCATATATTTT
CDR3: CASSERIRQTGNTIYF

size: NA
length: 13
J: TRBJ2-7
D: TRBD1
V: TRBV6-5
DNA: TGTGCCAGCGAAAGACAGGGATACCACGAGCAGTACTTC
CDR3: CASERQGYHEQYF

size: NA
length: 14
J: TRBJ1-2
D: TRBD1
V: TRBV25-1
DNA: TGTGCCAGCAGCTCCAGGGGGGTATTCTATGGCTACACCTTC
CDR3: CASSSRGVFYGYTF

size: NA
length: 13
J: TRBJ1-1
D: NA
V: TRBV12-3/TRBV12-4
DNA: TGTGCCAGCAGTTTAATGGGAGTCACTGAAGCTTTCTTT
CDR3: CASSLMGVTEAFF

size: NA
length: 12
J: TRBJ1-1
D: NA
V: TRBV5-5
DNA: TGTGCCAGCAGCTTAGTTGGCGGTGAAGCTTTCTTT
CDR3: CASSLVGGEAFF

size: NA
length: 14
J: TRBJ1-6
D: NA
V: TRBV19
DNA: TGTGCCAGTAGTTGGCAGGGGCAAAATTCACCCCTCCACTTT
CDR3: CASSWQGQNSPLHF

size: NA
length: 16
J: TRBJ2-4
D: NA
V: TRBV18
DNA: TGTGCCAGCTCACCACCGAGTCAGGTTACCAAAAACATTCAGTACTTC
CDR3: CASSPPSQVTKNIQYF

size: NA
length: 16
J: TRBJ1-1
D: TRBD1
V: TRBV10-3
DNA: TGTGCCATCAGTGAGACTCCGACAGGGTGGAACACTGAAGCTTTCTTT
CDR3: CAISETPTGWNTEAFF

size: NA
length: 14
J: TRBJ1-1
D: NA
V: TRBV24-1
DNA: TGTGCCACCAGTGGTGAGGGTGTGCACACTGAAGCTTTCTTT
CDR3: CATSGEGVHTEAFF

size: NA
length: 13
J: TRBJ1-1
D: NA
V: TRBV12-3/TRBV12-4
DNA: TGTGCCAGCAGGGAGACAGAGAACACTGAAGCTTTCTTT
CDR3: CASRETENTEAFF

size: NA
length: 13
J: TRBJ1-2
D: NA
V: TRBV9
DNA: TGTGCCAGCAGCGGCCAGGGTGGGTATGGCTACACCTTC
CDR3: CASSGQGGYGYTF

size: NA
length: 14
J: TRBJ1-2
D: TRBD1
V: TRBV18
DNA: TGTGCCAGCTCGCCCGGACAGGGAGACTATGGCTACACCTTC
CDR3: CASSPGQGDYGYTF

size: once
length: 15
J: TRBJ1-2
D: TRBD1
V: TRBV6-5
DNA: TGTGCCAGCAGTTACTCCGGGACAGGCGAGGGTGGCTACACCTTC
CDR3: CASSYSGTGEGGYTF

size: once
length: 14
J: TRBJ2-7
D: NA
V: TRBV2
DNA: TGTGCCAGCATGGGGCCTATTAGCACCTACGAGCAGTACTTC
CDR3: CASMGPISTYEQYF

size: NA
length: 15
J: TRBJ2-7
D: NA
V: TRBV5-5
DNA: TGTGCCAGCAGCTTGTCCCAGGTGGGGGCGGGCGAGCAGTACTTC
CDR3: CASSLSQVGAGEQYF

size: NA
length: 15
J: TRBJ2-3
D: NA
V: TRBV6-2/TRBV6-3
DNA: TGTGCCAGCAGTTACTCCCCCTGGCCGGGAGATACGCAGTATTTT
CDR3: CASSYSPWPGDTQYF

size: NA
length: 15
J: TRBJ1-2
D: NA
V: TRBV7-2
DNA: TGTGCCAGCAGCCCAACCCAGGGGACATACTATGGCTACACCTTC
CDR3: CASSPTQGTYYGYTF

size: NA
length: 16
J: TRBJ1-5
D: NA
V: TRBV28
DNA: TGTGCCAGCAGTCCCCCCCGGGGGGATAGCAATCAGCCCCAGCATTTT
CDR3: CASSPPRGDSNQPQHF

size: once
length: 15
J: TRBJ2-3
D: NA
V: TRBV25-1
DNA: TGTGCCACAAGGGTAGGGGGACATCGCACAGATACGCAGTATTTT
CDR3: CATRVGGHRTDTQYF

size: NA
length: 14
J: TRBJ1-5
D: NA
V: TRBV9
DNA: TGTGCCAGCAGCCAGGCAGGGTCAAATCAGCCCCAGCATTTT
CDR3: CASSQAGSNQPQHF

size: NA
length: 12
J: TRBJ1-4
D: NA
V: TRBV9
DNA: TGTGCCAGCAGACCAAGGGGGGAAAAACTGTTTTTT
CDR3: CASRPRGEKLFF

size: few
length: 15
J: TRBJ1-6
D: NA
V: TRBV2
DNA: TGTGCCAGCAGTGTACGGACTTCTGGGGATTCACCCCTCCACTTT
CDR3: CASSVRTSGDSPLHF

size: NA
length: 12
J: TRBJ2-2
D: NA
V: TRBV5-6
DNA: TGTGCCAGCAGCATGACAGGCGGGGAGCTGTTTTTT
CDR3: CASSMTGGELFF

size: NA
length: 13
J: TRBJ2-2
D: NA
V: TRBV6-2/TRBV6-3
DNA: TGTGCCAGCAGTTACAACGGGGCCGGGGAGCTGTTTTTT
CDR3: CASSYNGAGELFF

size: NA
length: 13
J: TRBJ1-1
D: NA
V: TRBV5-4
DNA: TGTGCCAGCAGCTGGGAGCTGAACACTGAAGCTTTCTTT
CDR3: CASSWELNTEAFF

size: NA
length: 19
J: TRBJ1-4
D: NA
V: TRBV7-9
DNA: TGTGCCAGCAGCGCGCTAGGTGTGACAGACCTAACTTCTAATGAAAAACTGTTTTTT
CDR3: CASSALGVTDLTSNEKLFF

size: NA
length: 15
J: TRBJ2-3
D: TRBD1
V: TRBV4-2
DNA: TGTGCCAGCAGCCACCCAGGGGGATCCACAGATACGCAGTATTTT
CDR3: CASSHPGGSTDTQYF

size: once
length: 14
J: TRBJ1-5
D: TRBD1
V: TRBV7-2
DNA: TGTGCCAGCAGCCGGGACAGATATAATCAGCCCCAGCATTTT
CDR3: CASSRDRYNQPQHF

size: once
length: 15
J: TRBJ2-7
D: TRBD1
V: TRBV6-5
DNA: TGTGCCAGCAGCCCCGGGACAGGGGCGGCCTACGAGCAGTACTTC
CDR3: CASSPGTGAAYEQYF

size: few
length: 13
J: TRBJ1-2
D: NA
V: TRBV27
DNA: TGTGCCAGCAAGGAGGGGGAGGGCTATGGCTACACCTTC
CDR3: CASKEGEGYGYTF

size: NA
length: 14
J: TRBJ1-1
D: NA
V: TRBV5-1
DNA: TGCGCCAGCATCCAGGGTATTCAGAACACTGAAGCTTTCTTT
CDR3: CASIQGIQNTEAFF

size: NA
length: 14
J: TRBJ2-7
D: TRBD1
V: TRBV30
DNA: TGTGCCTGGAGTCCCGGACAGGGAAAAGACGAGCAGTACTTC
CDR3: CAWSPGQGKDEQYF

size: NA
length: 12
J: TRBJ1-2
D: NA
V: TRBV6-5
DNA: TGTGCCAGCAGAGAGGGACACTTGGGCTACACCTTC
CDR3: CASREGHLGYTF